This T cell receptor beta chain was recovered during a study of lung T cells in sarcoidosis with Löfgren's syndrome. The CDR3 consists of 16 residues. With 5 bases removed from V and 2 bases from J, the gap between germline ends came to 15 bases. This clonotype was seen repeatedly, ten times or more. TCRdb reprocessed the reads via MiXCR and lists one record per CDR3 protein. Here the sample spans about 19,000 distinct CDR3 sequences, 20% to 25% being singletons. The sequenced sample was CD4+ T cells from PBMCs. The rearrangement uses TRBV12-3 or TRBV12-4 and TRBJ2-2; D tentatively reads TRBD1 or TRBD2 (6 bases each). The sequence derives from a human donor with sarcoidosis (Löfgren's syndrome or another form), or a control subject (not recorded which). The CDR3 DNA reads TGTGCCAGCAGTAGAGGAGGGACAATAAACACCGGGGAGCTGTTTTTT. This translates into CASSRGGTINTGELFF.